This T cell receptor beta chain was captured in a study of monozygotic twins with inflammatory bowel disease (dated by TCRdb to about 2019). About the study as a whole: The full study comprised 30 or so monozygotic twin pairs: nine German pairs (four IBD-concordant, five IBD-discordant) and 19 IBD-discordant Danish pairs. The search for disease-associated traits relied mainly on comparing IBD patients with their genetically identical healthy co-twins within discordant pairs. Each individual had, on average, about 151 000 unique TCRalpha sequences and 181 000 unique TCRbeta sequences available for analysis. Findings and caveats that apply to the study as a whole: No difference in repertoire similarity was observed between concordant and discordant twins, possibly owing to limited statistical power. Compared with healthy twins, IBD patients shared fewer clonotypes with other individuals, and the difference was most pronounced in patients with signs of disease activity. The results gave no support for a single strong signal or clonotype linked to IBD. Because patients were on differing immunosuppressive treatments, the repertoires may have picked up extra background noise and inter-individual variability. IBD patients had lower TCRbeta repertoire diversity, measured by the inverse Simpson index, than their healthy co-twins. Distinction between different T cell subtypes could not be achieved in the analysis.

A roughly 2.7 ml peripheral blood sample was drawn into PAXgene tubes per donor and stored at -80°C. Total RNA was isolated from whole blood with the PAXgene blood miRNA kit on an automated QIAcube, without T cell sorting. Peripheral blood from monozygotic twin pairs who were concordant or discordant for inflammatory bowel disease underwent deep TCRalpha and TCRbeta repertoire profiling using unique molecular barcoding. Smoking habits were recorded for all twin pairs, with individuals classified as current, former or never smokers. According to the germline V gene, CDR1 reads SGHRS and CDR2 reads YFSETQ. From the cysteine up to the phenylalanine, the CDR3 has a length of 13 residues. Nucleotide data are not available. Comment on this clonotype: Its cognate antigen has yet to be identified.

The library was generated by 5' RACE. For each TCR library, 3,500 to 4,500 ng of total RNA was used. For each sample, cDNA synthesis was carried out in eight separate reactions using SMARTScribe reverse transcriptase. During cDNA synthesis, template switching introduced unique molecular identifiers that contained a 6-nucleotide sample barcode. Two nested PCRs of roughly 15 and 9 cycles amplified the TCRalpha and TCRbeta cDNA, and bead purification followed each PCR. Before amplification, the cDNA was treated with uracil DNA-glycosylase and purified using the QIAquick PCR purification kit. The second PCR added Illumina TruSeq-compatible adapters along with sample-specific barcodes. Library quality and concentration were assessed using TapeStation and Qubit, and roughly 5 ng of each library was pooled. The pooled libraries were sequenced with 2 x 100 bp reads and custom sequencing primers on an Illumina HiSeq2500 single-index Rapid Run. Regarding the original processing steps: PCR and sequencing errors were corrected by UMI-based consensus assembly using MiGEC version 1.2.6. V(D)J alignment, clonotype assembly and CDR3 extraction were performed with MiXCR version 2.1.1. To normalise gene usage, clonotype sharing and MAIT/NKT TCR abundance, the analysis used the top 1000, 10 000 and 20 000 clonotypes per sample. Diversity was computed as the inverse Simpson index with the vegan R package after downsampling to 27 000 UMIs. Statistical testing used paired Mann-Whitney U tests on the discordant twin pairs and applied Benjamini-Hochberg correction for multiple testing. TCRdb reprocessed the reads, so every CDR3 protein sequence counts as one entry and DNA is not shown. The V and J calls and clone size are TCRdb's, not the authors'. The sample table gives fewer than 450,000 distinct CDR3 sequences. The ten top clones hold around 2.6% of the sample.

This receptor chain uses TRBV5-1 and TRBJ2-2. The sequenced sample consisted of blood. This receptor was identified in a human donor with ulcerative colitis or Crohn's disease, or a healthy co-twin of an affected twin (not recorded which). CDR3 region: CASSDTFTGELFF.